The rows below give T cell receptor beta chains drawn from one sample of a study of T cells in localized non-small cell lung cancer. The repertoire was sequenced with immunoSEQ multiplex PCR; TCRdb's copy has only in-frame clones and lacks some. The table includes around 2,500 clones, roughly 22% detected once. The sequencing used lung tumor tissue, collected before any cancer treatment. The receptor source for this set is a male donor aged 60 or over with stage II lung adenocarcinoma. CDR3s include the opening cysteine and the closing phenylalanine or tryptophan. A D gene is named only where the DNA matches it firmly. Not every row has a clone size; where given, it reads once, few, many or a size class.

d_call | clone_size | j_call | v_call | cdr3_nt | cdr3_aa
. | . | TRBJ2-1 | TRBV19 | TGTGCCACTACCGAGGACGCGGGTATCTACAATGAGCAGTTCTTC | CATTEDAGIYNEQFF
. | . | TRBJ1-2 | TRBV9 | TGTGCCAGCAGCGTAGAAACAGGGAACTATGGCTACACCTTC | CASSVETGNYGYTF
. | . | TRBJ1-2 | TRBV19 | TGTGCCAGTAGTATAGCTGGGACCGGCTACACCTTC | CASSIAGTGYTF
. | few | TRBJ1-2 | TRBV11-3 | TGTGCCAGCAGCTTATATATGGCGTCGGCGGGGAAGGGCTACACCTTC | CASSLYMASAGKGYTF
. | . | TRBJ2-1 | TRBV12-5 | TGTGCCAGCACCTCAGACCAGGAGCAGTTCTTC | CASTSDQEQFF
TRBD1 | . | TRBJ2-5 | TRBV18 | TGTGCCAGCTCACCGCGTCACAGGGGAGAACAAGAGACCCAGTACTTC | CASSPRHRGEQETQYF
. | . | TRBJ1-3 | TRBV28 | TGTGCCAGCAGTTCCCCGGGGGGGCGCAACCCGGACACCATATATTTT | CASSSPGGRNPDTIYF
. | few | TRBJ1-6 | TRBV11-3 | TGTGCCAGCAGCTTTCCGGGAGCCGCAATGGGTTCCCTCCACTTT | CASSFPGAAMGSLHF
. | few | TRBJ2-3 | TRBV9 | TGTGCCAGCAGCGTAGAGTCAGGGCGAGATACGCAGTATTTT | CASSVESGRDTQYF
TRBD1 | . | TRBJ2-1 | TRBV18 | TGTGCCAGCTCACCACTAGTAGGACAGGGAAGAAATGAGCAGTTCTTC | CASSPLVGQGRNEQFF
. | . | TRBJ1-1 | TRBV9 | TGTGCCAGCAGTGAAGAATTTATGAACACTGAAGCTTTCTTT | CASSEEFMNTEAFF
TRBD1 | . | TRBJ1-1 | TRBV10-2 | TGCGCCAGCAGTGAGTCCCCTGGACAGGTTGAAGCTTTCTTT | CASSESPGQVEAFF
. | few | TRBJ1-2 | TRBV6-8 | TGTGCCAGCAGTTCCGTATACAAGGGAAACTATGGCTACACCTTC | CASSSVYKGNYGYTF
. | few | TRBJ1-1 | TRBV14 | TGTGCCAGCAGCCAATTCCGGGGGAACACTGAAGCTTTCTTT | CASSQFRGNTEAFF
TRBD1 | few | TRBJ1-3 | TRBV6-8 | TGTGCCAGCAGTGTAAGCGGGACAGGCGGCGGAGGCTCTGGAAACACCATATATTTT | CASSVSGTGGGGSGNTIYF
TRBD1 | large | TRBJ1-4 | TRBV6-8 | TGTGCCAGCCGAGACAGGGCCGGTGAAAAACTGTTTTTT | CASRDRAGEKLFF
TRBD1 | . | TRBJ1-4 | TRBV28 | TGTGCCAGCAGTTTCCTGGGACAGGCACATGAAAAACTGTTTTTT | CASSFLGQAHEKLFF
TRBD1 | few | TRBJ1-1 | TRBV19 | TGTGCCAGTAGTTTCACAGGGGGTTACACTGAAGCTTTCTTT | CASSFTGGYTEAFF
. | . | TRBJ2-7 | TRBV18 | TGTGCCAGCTCACCAAGGGGCCAGGGGGGCTCCTACGAGCAGTACTTC | CASSPRGQGGSYEQYF
. | medium-sized | TRBJ2-7 | TRBV11-3 | TGTGCCAGCAGCTGGGGACGGGGACAACCCTACGAGCAGTACTTC | CASSWGRGQPYEQYF
TRBD1 | medium-sized | TRBJ1-5 | TRBV12-5 | TGTGCCAGCGGATCACAGGGGGCAGGACAGCCCCAGCATTTT | CASGSQGAGQPQHF
. | . | TRBJ2-1 | TRBV11-3 | TGTGCCAGCAGCTTGGCTCGAGACGCAATAAATTACAATGAGCAGTTCTTC | CASSLARDAINYNEQFF
. | . | TRBJ1-2 | TRBV5-1 | TGCGCCAGCAGCTTGGGGATAGCTAACTATGGCTACACCTTC | CASSLGIANYGYTF
. | medium-sized | TRBJ1-1 | TRBV6-8 | TGTGCCAGCAGCAAAGGGACATTGAACACTGAAGCTTTCTTT | CASSKGTLNTEAFF
. | few | TRBJ1-1 | TRBV6-8 | TGTGCCAGCAGTTACGACGGGGACACTGAAGCTTTCTTT | CASSYDGDTEAFF
TRBD1 | . | TRBJ1-2 | TRBV19 | TGTGCCAGTAGTATGCCTGGACAGGGGAGTAACTATGGCTACACCTTC | CASSMPGQGSNYGYTF
TRBD2 | medium-sized | TRBJ2-7 | TRBV11-3 | TGTGCCAGCAGCGGGGAGAGGACTAGTGGGAGTAGTGGCGAGCAGTACTTC | CASSGERTSGSSGEQYF
. | . | TRBJ1-2 | TRBV12-5 | TGTGCTAGTGGGCATCAAGGGGCGCCTATATATGGCTACACCTTC | CASGHQGAPIYGYTF
. | few | TRBJ2-5 | TRBV11-3 | TGTGCCAGCAGCTTAGTCGGGAGCAGGGAGACCCAGTACTTC | CASSLVGSRETQYF
. | few | TRBJ1-6 | TRBV19 | TGTGCCAGTAGGTTGACAGTTAATAATTCACCCCTCCACTTT | CASRLTVNNSPLHF
TRBD2 | few | TRBJ2-1 | TRBV6-8 | TGTGCCATCAGCAACGAACGAAGCGGGGGGGCGAACAATGAGCAGTTCTTC | CAISNERSGGANNEQFF
. | . | TRBJ2-3 | TRBV6-8 | TGTGCCAGCCGGCCTAGCACAGATACGCAGTATTTT | CASRPSTDTQYF
. | . | TRBJ2-7 | TRBV11-3 | TGTGCCAGCAGCCGTACGGGACCGGTCTACGAGCAGTACTTC | CASSRTGPVYEQYF